The clone carrying this T cell receptor (beta chain) was detected a few times. Antigen specificity is unknown. After constant-region reverse-primer amplification, full-length variable regions underwent semi-nested PCR with Nested Universal Primer A. Each CDR3 protein is one row after TCRdb ran MiXCR on the 5' RACE reads. The profile covers approximately 60,000 distinct CDR3 sequences, with about 25% appearing a single time and roughly 2.2% taken by the ten largest. Study results and caveats: The larger cohort examined one V-J beta rearrangement, not whole repertoires. Tumor memory CD4+ T cell TCR gene usage was found to cluster with blood and lymph node memory CD4+ cells and with lymph node naive CD4+ cells. Greatest tumor Treg TCR overlap was with tumor naive CD4+ cells.

The sorted Tregs were CD4+CD25+CD127-/low cells. What was sequenced was tumor-infiltrating Tregs sorted from the breast tumor. The receptor was derived from a female donor with breast cancer.

The CDR3 spells CASSLGGPGAGGYTF. CDR3 nucleotide sequence: TGCGCCAGCAGCTTGGGAGGCCCAGGGGCAGGGGGCTACACCTTC. The chain carries TRBV5-1 and TRBJ1-2; a possible D gene is TRBD1 (6 bases). The germline V gene has CDR1 SGHRS and CDR2 YFSETQ. V was shortened by 0 bases and J by 8 bases, with 17 bases between the two germline ends. The CDR3 is 15 residues long.